Listed below are T cell receptor beta chains from one sample, sequenced in a study of blood T cell repertoires in COVID-19. Data came from immunoSEQ multiplex PCR; TCRdb stores just in-frame clones and leaves some out. The repertoire holds approximately 190,000 clones, with around 80% as singletons. Material: peripheral blood. These receptors all come from a man in his thirties or forties with active or convalescent COVID-19. Each CDR3 is given with its conserved first and last residue. Fields, in order: D gene, J gene, V gene, clone size, CDR3 protein, CDR3 DNA. The D gene is left open where the match is weak. Only part of the rows carry a size: once, few, many, or a class if the clone is expanded.

D gene: -; J gene: TRBJ1-1; V gene: TRBV10-1; clone size: few; CDR3 protein: CASSPGFGNTEAFF; CDR3 DNA: TGCGCCAGCAGTCCAGGGTTCGGGAACACTGAAGCTTTCTTT
D gene: TRBD2; J gene: TRBJ2-1; V gene: TRBV4-1; clone size: -; CDR3 protein: CASSQAARGSSYNEQFF; CDR3 DNA: TGCGCCAGCAGCCAAGCAGCGCGGGGGAGCTCCTACAATGAGCAGTTCTTC
D gene: -; J gene: TRBJ1-5; V gene: TRBV6-4; clone size: -; CDR3 protein: CASSEQGGEPQHF; CDR3 DNA: TGTGCCAGCAGTGAACAGGGAGGGGAGCCCCAGCATTTT
D gene: -; J gene: TRBJ2-1; V gene: TRBV4-3; clone size: -; CDR3 protein: CASSQTPPGSSYNEQFF; CDR3 DNA: TGCGCCAGCAGCCAAACCCCGCCGGGTAGCTCCTACAATGAGCAGTTCTTC
D gene: -; J gene: TRBJ1-1; V gene: TRBV6-5; clone size: -; CDR3 protein: CASSYSGPGYTEAFF; CDR3 DNA: TGTGCCAGCAGTTACTCGGGCCCTGGCTACACTGAAGCTTTCTTT
D gene: TRBD1; J gene: TRBJ1-1; V gene: TRBV7-9; clone size: -; CDR3 protein: CASSPEDRRTEAFF; CDR3 DNA: TGTGCCAGCAGCCCGGAGGACAGGCGCACTGAAGCTTTCTTT
D gene: -; J gene: TRBJ2-7; V gene: TRBV11-2; clone size: -; CDR3 protein: CASSLRGRDSYEQYF; CDR3 DNA: TGTGCCAGCAGCTTAAGGGGCAGGGACTCCTACGAGCAGTACTTC
D gene: -; J gene: TRBJ2-7; V gene: TRBV5-8; clone size: -; CDR3 protein: CASSFLAGKAEQYF; CDR3 DNA: TGTGCCAGCAGCTTTTTAGCCGGAAAGGCCGAGCAGTACTTC
D gene: TRBD1; J gene: TRBJ1-1; V gene: TRBV9; clone size: -; CDR3 protein: CASSKGTGETEAFF; CDR3 DNA: TGTGCCAGCAGCAAAGGGACAGGGGAGACTGAAGCTTTCTTT
D gene: -; J gene: TRBJ2-5; V gene: TRBV27; clone size: -; CDR3 protein: CASSLRSVGGAQETQYF; CDR3 DNA: TGTGCCAGCAGTTTACGATCGGTTGGCGGGGCACAAGAGACCCAGTACTTC
D gene: TRBD1; J gene: TRBJ2-2; V gene: TRBV27; clone size: -; CDR3 protein: CASRPVGTGNTGELFF; CDR3 DNA: TGTGCCAGCAGACCGGTTGGGACAGGGAACACCGGGGAGCTGTTTTTT